These 15 T cell receptor beta chains were sequenced from one sample in a study of CD4+ T cells in melanoma. Using immunoSEQ multiplex PCR, the repertoire was profiled, and TCRdb retains in-frame clones only, with some absent. This table has thousands of clones, approximately 68% appearing once. Specimen: cells from a culture (not recorded whether cultured in vitro). The receptors shown here come from a human donor with melanoma.

This clone has only a few counts. This chain's CDR3 is CAWTGATGELFF. The CDR3 bases are TGTGCCTGGACAGGGGCGACCGGGGAGCTGTTTTTT. The V call is TRBV30, the J call TRBJ2-2, with D perhaps matching TRBD1 (6 bases). CDR3 length: 12 amino acids. In germline, CDR1 is GTSNPN, CDR2 SVGIG (reference sequence). Trimming shortened V by 4 bases and J by 5 bases, and 8 bases separated the two germline ends. The whole variable domain, filled in from reference TRBV30 and TRBJ2-2, reads SQTIHQWPATLVQPVGSPLSLECTVEGTSNPNLYWYRQAAGRGLQLLFYSVGIGQISSEVPQNLSASRPQDRQFILSSKKLLLSDSGFYLCAWTGATGELFFGEGSRLTVL.

Judged by abundance, this clone is large (0.1 to 1%). V and J are TRBV29-1 and TRBJ2-2; D unresolved. V was cut by 4 bases and J by 0 bases, with 9 bases left in between. CDR3 length equals 14 residues. CDR1 and CDR2 from the germline V gene are SQVTM and ANQGSEA. The CDR3 sequence: CSVVWQANTGELFF. The CDR3 DNA is TGCAGCGTTGTCTGGCAGGCGAACACCGGGGAGCTGTTTTTT.

This clone was detected once. The rearrangement uses TRBV21-1 and TRBJ1-2. TRBV21-1 is a listed pseudogene. The length of the CDR3 is 17 residues. Here the CDR3 DNA reads TGTGCCAGCAGCAAGTTCGGGGCCGGGGGCGACTTCTATGGCTACACCTTC. Residues: CASSKFGAGGDFYGYTF.

The genes are TRBV28 and TRBJ1-5; TRBD1 is a possible D gene (5 bases). V gave up 2 bases and J gave up 4 bases, with 15 bases separating them. In germline, CDR1 is MDHEN, CDR2 SYDVKM. This CDR3 spans 16 amino acids. CDR3 amino acids: CASSLLQVRGNQPQHF. The CDR3 DNA is TGTGCCAGCAGTTTACTACAGGTGAGGGGTAATCAGCCCCAGCATTTT.

The V and J genes are TRBV5-1 and TRBJ2-2; 9 bases are a match to TRBD1. The germline V gene has CDR1 SGHRS and CDR2 YFSETQ. The CDR3 sequence is 15 residues long. V trimming: 4 bases; J trimming: 4 bases; junction bases outside the gene matches: 5. This CDR3 is CASSPDRGGTGELFF. The CDR3 DNA reads TGCGCCAGCAGCCCGGACAGGGGAGGCACCGGGGAGCTGTTTTTT.

Turning to this clone: Germline is not matched at one junction end, which may reflect a read error. The J gene is TRBJ2-7, the V gene TRBV28, with D perhaps being TRBD1 or TRBD2 (5 bases each). The CDR3 extends over 11 amino acids. Germline CDR1 reads MDHEN; CDR2 reads SYDVKM. In DNA, the CDR3 is TGTGCCAGCAGTTTAGGTAATGAGGGGCACTTC. It codes for CASSLGNEGHF.

This clone is deemed medium-sized. The genes are TRBV7-9 and TRBJ1-4; 7 bases align to TRBD1. Germline trimming cut 4 bases from V and 5 bases from J; bases unmatched to any gene: 4. Per germline, CDR1 SEHNR and CDR2 FQNEAQ (reference sequence). The CDR3 extends over 14 amino acids. CDR3 in DNA: TGTGCCAGCAGCTCCGGGACAGTCAATGAAAAACTGTTTTTT. This gives the protein CASSSGTVNEKLFF.

The chain joins TRBV6-5 to TRBJ1-2; D remains unclear. Germline CDR1 and CDR2: MNHEY and SVGAGI. The germline V and J ends were trimmed by 0 bases and 2 bases, with 7 bases remaining between them. The CDR3 runs 14 residues. The CDR3 protein is CASSYSSWNYGYTF. CDR3 DNA sequence: TGTGCCAGCAGTTACTCGTCGTGGAACTATGGCTACACCTTC.

This chain links TRBV25-1 with TRBJ2-3; possible D gene TRBD2, 5 bases. CDR1 and CDR2 (germline): MGHDK, SYGVNS. Trimming left V 7 bases short and J 5 bases short, with 16 bases between. The CDR3 has 14 amino acids. CDR3 protein: CASMGWGVLDTQYF. Written as DNA, the CDR3 is TGTGCCAGCATGGGGTGGGGAGTCCTAGATACGCAGTATTTT.

The V gene is TRBV6-5, the J gene TRBJ1-2, with D tentatively TRBD1 (6 bases). Per the germline V gene, CDR1 is MNHEY and CDR2 is SVGAGI. This CDR3 has 14 residues. V was trimmed by 6 bases and J by 3 bases, leaving 14 bases between them. CDR3 coding DNA: TGTGCCAGCAGGCAAAGGGGGGGCGACTATGGCTACACCTTC. It codes for CASRQRGGDYGYTF.

V gene TRBV3-1 (or the pseudogene TRBV3-2) combines with J gene TRBJ2-3; TRBD1 matches 7 bases. Trimming took 3 bases from V and 2 from J; bases not matched to a gene: 8. The germline gives CDR1 LGHDT, CDR2 YNNKEL (reference sequence). CDR3 length: 16 amino acids. The CDR3 sequence is CASSQPGQYYTDTQYF. For the CDR3, the DNA is TGTGCCAGCAGCCAGCCGGGACAGTACTACACAGATACGCAGTATTTT.

This clone was observed a handful of times. CDR3 loop: CASSLDDRPNQPQHF. The CDR3 bases are TGTGCCAGCAGCTTGGATGACAGACCCAATCAGCCCCAGCATTTT. The V call is TRBV5-5, the J call TRBJ1-5; D possibly corresponds to TRBD1 (5 bases). The CDR3 contains 15 residues. Germline V gene sequence: CDR1 SGHKS, CDR2 YYEKEE (reference sequence). The V end lost 0 bases, the J end lost 3 bases, and 10 bases lay between the germline ends.

V gene TRBV19 combines with J gene TRBJ2-2; D remains ambiguous. V was clipped by 4 bases and J by 6 bases, with 9 bases between them. Per germline, CDR1 LNHDA and CDR2 SQIVND (reference sequence). There are 13 residues in the CDR3. CDR3: CASSTLVAGELFF. The CDR3 DNA reads as TGTGCCAGTAGTACCCTAGTGGCCGGGGAGCTGTTTTTT.

CDR3 nucleotides: TGTGCCAGCGGCCGGGGGTTGGGGATTATTCGCTACGAGCAGTACTTC. Protein sequence: CASGRGLGIIRYEQYF. The chain has TRBV21-1 and TRBJ2-7; TRBD2, as called in the table, went unchecked against the DNA. TRBV21-1 is annotated as a pseudogene. This CDR3 contains 16 residues.

This clone was seen a few times. This chain connects TRBV4-3 to TRBJ1-6, with no clear D. The CDR3 covers 20 residues. The ends were cut back, 0 bases at V and 0 bases at J, with 18 bases in the middle. Germline-derived CDR1 and CDR2 are LGHNA and YSLEER. CDR3 residues: CASSQDLVWSDDSYNSPLHF. CDR3 nucleotide sequence: TGCGCCAGCAGCCAAGATCTCGTGTGGAGCGACGACTCCTATAATTCACCCCTCCACTTT.